The clone carrying this TCR beta chain was seen repeatedly, ten times or more. Its matching antigen is unknown. The sample originates from a study of read filtering for tumor transcriptome and immune sequencing. Study results and limitations: Without single-read clonotypes, shared clonotype proportions correlated more between IR-seq and RNA-seq.

Molecular barcoded adaptors covering alpha/delta and beta/gamma chains were used on 400 to 450 ng RNA. Via MiXCR, TCRdb re-called the reads, giving one row per CDR3 protein. The sample gives around 29,000 distinct CDR3 sequences, over 13% of which show up once; 35% to 50% is in the top ten. This TCR was sampled from a donor older than 35 with multiple myeloma. Sequenced material: a population of CD138-negative cells sorted from bone marrow.

The CDR3 DNA sequence: TGTGCCTGGATGCGGGCCAGCGAGCAGTACTTC. It encodes CAWMRASEQYF. This chain connects TRBV30 to TRBJ2-7; maybe TRBD2 (5 bases). The CDR3 runs 11 residues. Germline CDR1 is GTSNPN and CDR2 is SVGIG (reference sequence). Trimming cost V 4 bases and J 6 bases, with 10 bases left between them. Complete variable domain (other parts from reference TRBV30 and TRBJ2-7): SQTIHQWPATLVQPVGSPLSLECTVEGTSNPNLYWYRQAAGRGLQLLFYSVGIGQISSEVPQNLSASRPQDRQFILSSKKLLLSDSGFYLCAWMRASEQYFGPGTRLTVT.